The present T cell receptor beta chain was sequenced within a study of blood T cell repertoires in COVID-19. For the study at large: COVID-19 samples from acute and convalescent phases originated in the United States, Italy and Spain. PBMCs, B-cell-depleted T cells, or T cells were the source of the cDNA or gDNA that made up the material.

Original processing notes: Cell counts per sample came from amplifying reference gene primers. Assay: immunoSEQ multiplex PCR; the TCRdb copy retains only in-frame clones and omits some. Clone size and V and J calls were adopted from that table, with D and trimming inferred from the DNA. The table has around 300,000 clones, 70% to 90% seen once. Per the germline V gene, CDR1 is SGHKS and CDR2 is YYEKEE (reference sequence). The CDR3 is made up of 14 amino acids. The V end was cut by 4 bases, the J end by 8 bases, with 15 bases between. The receptor comes from a woman aged 70-85 years with acute or convalescent COVID-19. The sample taken for sequencing was peripheral blood. The V gene is TRBV5-5, the J gene TRBJ1-4; TRBD1 is a possible D gene (6 bases). The chain's CDR3 is CASSLQGSWEKLFF. The CDR3 region has the DNA TGTGCCAGCAGCCTACAGGGCTCCTGGGAAAAACTGTTTTTT.